This T cell receptor beta chain was captured in a study of cytomegalovirus exposure and HLA in healthy donors. The PCR was carried out with 60 Vbeta primers and 13 Jbeta primers. TCRdb's table, derived via immunoSEQ multiplex PCR, lists solely in-frame clones and lacks some. The repertoire holds 60,000 to 75,000 clones, with 60% to 80% as singletons. Points from the study as a whole: A prior analysis recorded that most TCR beta V segments were productive about 87% or about 30% of the time. It was shown in a later analysis that HLA-associated TCR beta chains were more clonally expanded than other, equally common chains.

Looked up from germline, CDR1 is PRHDT and CDR2 is FYEKMQ (reference sequence). This CDR3 has 17 amino acids. V was pared by 2 bases and J by 4 bases, with 10 bases of the junction left unmatched. For this clone: Its antigen is not identified.

This TCR came from a woman aged 40 to 49 in good health and CMV-seropositive. V is TRBV13 and J is TRBJ2-1; 8 bases fit TRBD1. Input material: PBMCs. CDR3 residues: CASSLLLGQESYNEQFF. The CDR3 DNA sequence: TGTGCCAGCAGCTTACTCCTGGGACAGGAAAGTTACAATGAGCAGTTCTTC.